Described below is a single T cell receptor beta chain sequence and its context. This clone's antigen is unknown. Qualities for individual bases were not recorded, and no much larger clone is one base off. The data were taken from a study of beta chain features in type 1 diabetes (dated by TCRdb to 2016 to 2019). With regard to the full study: Mean age, gender distribution, total cell number and subset yield were not different between patients and healthy donors. A total of 85 million to 140 million sorted cells were examined across all samples, and the number of cells per subset was strongly correlated with RNA yield. In the study, TCRB repertoires of sorted circulating CD4+ T cell subsets from recently diagnosed type 1 diabetes patients were compared with those of matched healthy donors. Regulatory and stem cell-like memory subsets were isolated from only 8 patients and about 8 healthy donors, whereas naive and central memory subsets came from all 30 or so donors.

Between the V and J ends, shortened by 6 bases and 4 bases respectively, the junction contains 16 bases. Including the terminal cysteine and phenylalanine, the CDR3 comprises 15 residues. Only CDR3 DNA is held: 45 bases, read in frame from base 1. The germline V gene yields MGHRA for CDR1 and YSYEKL for CDR2. What the work shows at the level of the full study, not this receptor alone: Only small numbers of individuals were included in the HLA sub-analyses, which left unresolved whether HLA type had any influence on TCRB rearrangement. Type 1 diabetes patients showed a moderate but significant shortening of TCRB CDR3 length in all four CD4+ subsets. Because cDNA rather than genomic DNA was sequenced, highly expressing activated cells could have been over-represented, although no difference in activation and CD3 levels was found between groups. Patients with type 1 diabetes made fewer insertions and deleted more nucleotides at VDJ recombination sites, implying thymic rearrangement abnormalities. Shorter templates might have been favored by PCR, but patient and control samples were amplified and corrected together, so both groups would have been affected equally by any skew. Naive, central memory and regulatory TCRB repertoires appeared more similar among patients than among healthy donors.

All of the isolated RNA was reverse transcribed with the High Capacity cDNA Reverse Transcription Kit, so expressed TCRB transcripts were sequenced. Naive, central memory and regulatory T cell samples underwent deep immunoSEQ sequencing, averaging around 3.7 million total reads per sample. Sorted cells were lysed in RLT buffer and RNA was extracted with DNase-treated RNeasy Micro or Mini kits, depending on cell number. Each cell subset was processed separately to prevent cross-contamination, with patient and healthy donor samples processed together. Using the immunoSEQ multiplex PCR, TCRB sequences were amplified from cDNA into 87-bp fragments spanning the CDR3 region. Amplicons were sequenced on the Illumina HiSeq platform. Regarding the original processing steps: Synthetic template baselines were used to correct PCR bias computationally, reads within Hamming distance 2 were collapsed together, and singletons that could not be merged were discarded. Reads were aligned against IMGT to assign V, D and J genes, CDR3 length and insertions or deletions at six rearrangement sites. Within each subset, clonotype counts were normalized to the number of sorted cells before true diversity and Gini coefficients were calculated with the tcR R package. Repertoire sharing was quantified using the overlap coefficient calculated on TCRB nucleotide sequences. Out-of-frame TCRB sequences from naive cells were analyzed to stand in for the pre-selection repertoire. This is the immuneACCESS table as TCRdb keeps it, with only in-frame sequences that have V and J called. A part of the clones is gone; compared with another copy, unresolved V genes explain less than half, and the rest is unexplained. The V and J calls and clone size were taken over from that table, and D and trimming were inferred from the DNA. For this sample the table gives around 500,000 clones, of which 30% were detected only once. The ten largest account for 0.065% of the sample.

Each donor gave one peripheral blood draw, averaging about 100 mL, which was collected into heparinised tubes. Using a panel that included CD45RO, CCR7, CD25, CD127, CD95 and CD27, naive, central memory, regulatory and stem cell-like memory CD4+ T cells were sorted on a BD FACSAria II. Purity was above 98% for every sorted population. PBMCs were separated immediately by Lymphoprep density gradient centrifugation and were stained directly, without being cultured. So that batch effects would be minimized, each experiment stained and sorted samples in pairs, pairing one healthy donor with one patient.

Sequenced material: naive CD4+ T cells from blood. The label giving this sample's cell subset or site can be read as: true naive CD4+ T cells. This clonotype was obtained from a young man in good health. The rearranged chain carries TRBV4-1 and TRBJ2-1, and perhaps TRBD1 as D gene, on 7 matching bases. The DNA reads as follows: TGCGCCAGCAGAAGGGCAGGGGGACTTTACAATGAGCAGTTCTTC. Its translation reads: CASRRAGGLYNEQFF.